The 2 T cell receptor beta chains below were found in one sample sequenced in a study of T cells of healthy individuals. From the 5' RACE reads, TCRdb called clonotypes with MiXCR, one entry per CDR3 protein. The profile covers some 82,000 distinct CDR3 sequences, with approximately 4.7% appearing a single time and 7% to 9% taken by the ten largest. All receptors derive from a female donor in good health.

This clonotype came up a few times. The J gene is TRBJ1-6, the V gene TRBV21-1; no check of the table's D call, TRBD1, against the DNA was made. TRBV21-1 constitutes a pseudogene. This CDR3 spans 16 amino acids. The CDR3 DNA is TGTGCCAGCAGCAACCCGACAGCTTGGGATAATTCACCCCTCCACTTT. This codes for CASSNPTAWDNSPLHF.

This clonotype was picked up a small number of times. This sequence joins TRBV20-1 and TRBJ1-6, with D unclear. V was trimmed by 5 bases and J by 5 bases, leaving 10 bases between them. Germline V gives CDR1 DFQATT, CDR2 SNEGSKA (reference sequence). The CDR3 extends over 13 amino acids. The CDR3 loop is CSAAPDHNSPLHF. The CDR3 DNA reads TGCAGTGCTGCCCCGGACCATAATTCACCCCTCCACTTT.